This is a list of T cell receptor beta chains from one sample in a study of blood T cells in healthy people across ages. TCRdb re-analysed the 5' RACE reads in MiXCR, keeping a single row per CDR3 protein. In the table there are around 1,000,000 distinct CDR3 sequences, 30% to 40% of which are singletons. Sequenced sample: blood. These receptors all come from a man aged 18 to 29 in good health. CDR3s include the opening cysteine and the closing phenylalanine or tryptophan. A D gene is named only where the DNA matches it firmly. Clone size, where shown, is once, few, many, or a class for clones that have expanded.

size,J,V,D,DNA,CDR3
.,TRBJ1-1,TRBV7-8,TRBD1,TGTGTCAGCAGCTTAGACAGGGAATCAGAAGCTTTCTTT,CVSSLDRESEAFF
.,TRBJ2-1,TRBV29-1,.,TGCAGCGTAGCTAAGGGGACAAGCTCCTACAATGAGCAGTTCTTC,CSVAKGTSSYNEQFF
.,TRBJ2-7,TRBV4-2,.,TGTGCCAGCAGCCAAGACCGACAGTCTTTATACGAGCAGTACTTC,CASSQDRQSLYEQYF
.,TRBJ1-4,TRBV20-1,.,TGCAGTGCTAGATCGGAAGGGGGGCCAACTAATCAAAAACTGTTTTTT,CSARSEGGPTNQKLFF
few,TRBJ2-1,TRBV12-5,.,TGTGCTAGTGGTTTTTCCGAGGCCTATGAGCAGTTCTTC,CASGFSEAYEQFF
.,TRBJ1-6,TRBV12-3/TRBV12-4,.,TGTGCCAGCAGTTTAGACAGTCATTCACCCCTCCACTTT,CASSLDSHSPLHF
.,TRBJ1-4,TRBV7-9,TRBD1,TGTGCCAGCAGCCAGGGACAGGTTCAGAATGAAAAACTGTTTTTT,CASSQGQVQNEKLFF
.,TRBJ1-6,TRBV2,.,TGTGCCAGCAGAGACCGGGGCTCCTATAATTCACCCCTCCACTTT,CASRDRGSYNSPLHF
.,TRBJ2-7,TRBV18,.,TGTGCCAGCTCACTGGTGAGGAGTACGGGCGAGCAGTACTTC,CASSLVRSTGEQYF
.,TRBJ1-5,TRBV27,TRBD1,TGTGCCAGCAGTTTAAATCCCGGGACAGGGGATCAGCCCCAGCATTTT,CASSLNPGTGDQPQHF
many,TRBJ1-5,TRBV6-6,.,TGTGCCAGCAGTTACGACAGGCCGAGCAATCAGCCCCAGCATTTT,CASSYDRPSNQPQHF
few,TRBJ2-1,TRBV5-1,.,TGCGCCAGCAGCTGTGGCAGGGGCCTCTACAATGAGCAGTTCTTC,CASSCGRGLYNEQFF
few,TRBJ1-1,TRBV20-1,.,TGCAGTGCAGGGCGACGGGCACACAGGGACACTGAAGCTTTCTTT,CSAGRRAHRDTEAFF
few,TRBJ2-6,TRBV7-2,.,TGTGCCAGCAGCTTAACAGCTACTTCCTCTGGGGCCAACGTCCTGACTTTC,CASSLTATSSGANVLTF
.,TRBJ2-1,TRBV4-3,TRBD2,TGCGCCAGCAGCCCACAGCGACTAGCGGTCGATGAGCAGTTCTTC,CASSPQRLAVDEQFF
.,TRBJ1-5,TRBV4-1,.,TGCGCCAGCAGCCAAGATAGAGACGGTAGCAATCAGCCCCAGCATTTT,CASSQDRDGSNQPQHF
.,TRBJ1-2,TRBV18,.,TGTGCCAGCTCACCACCCCGACAGCATGGCTACACCTTC,CASSPPRQHGYTF
few,TRBJ1-2,TRBV6-1,.,TGTGCCAACCGGATCCTGGACGGACGTTCTAACTATGGCTACACCTTC,CANRILDGRSNYGYTF
.,TRBJ1-2,TRBV25-1,TRBD1,TGTGCCAGCAGTGCACAGGGGAGCGCGAACTATGGCTACACCTTC,CASSAQGSANYGYTF
.,TRBJ1-4,TRBV30,.,TGTGCCTGGAGTGTATCATGGGAGGCGGAAAAACTGTTTTTT,CAWSVSWEAEKLFF
once,TRBJ1-5,TRBV7-2,.,TGTGCCAGCAGCTTAGGGGGGAGAGAGGAGCAGCCCCAGCATTTT,CASSLGGREEQPQHF
.,TRBJ2-6,TRBV6-1,.,TGTGCCAGCAGTCTCACCCGGACAGCACCAACCTTCTCTGGGGCCAACGTCCTGACTTTC,CASSLTRTAPTFSGANVLTF
.,TRBJ2-1,TRBV20-1,TRBD2,TGCAGTGCTAGTCCCCCGACTAGCGGGACCTACAATGAGCAGTTCTTC,CSASPPTSGTYNEQFF
.,TRBJ1-2,TRBV5-1,.,TGCGCCAGCAGCGTCTGGGGGCAGGATGGCTACACCTTC,CASSVWGQDGYTF
.,TRBJ1-1,TRBV4-2,.,TGTGCCAGCAGCCTGGACGGACGGGGTGGCACTGAAGCTTTCTTT,CASSLDGRGGTEAFF
few,TRBJ2-7,TRBV25-1,.,TGTGCCAGCAGTGACTGGTCGGAGGGTATCTCCTACGAGCAGTACTTC,CASSDWSEGISYEQYF
.,TRBJ2-1,TRBV4-1,TRBD2,TGCGCCAGCAGCCAAGATCCTAGCGGGGGGAGCTCCTACAATGAGCAGTTCTTC,CASSQDPSGGSSYNEQFF
.,TRBJ1-4,TRBV11-2,.,TGTGCCAGCAGCTCGATACAGGGCAGAAATGAAAAACTGTTTTTT,CASSSIQGRNEKLFF
.,TRBJ2-1,TRBV20-1,TRBD1,TGCAGTGCTAGAGATTCCTCCGGGACAGGGGGCTACAATGAGCAGTTCTTC,CSARDSSGTGGYNEQFF
.,TRBJ1-4,TRBV7-2,.,TGTGCCAGCAGCTTAGCGAAGGGGCTCGGAAAACTGTTTTTT,CASSLAKGLGKLFF